This entry describes one T cell receptor beta chain. Antigen: not known. Assay: immunoSEQ multiplex PCR; the TCRdb copy retains only in-frame clones and omits some. The sample has about 93,000 clones, just under 80% seen once. Germline V gene sequence: CDR1 SGHRS, CDR2 YFSETQ. The V end lost 2 bases, the J end lost 4 bases, and 13 bases lay between the germline ends. The CDR3 totals 15 residues. These data are taken from a study of PD-1 blockade in classical Hodgkin lymphoma. Findings of the study overall: It was CD4+ TCR diversity, not CD8+, that rose significantly by C4D1. Diminished baseline TCR diversity has been reported in newly diagnosed patients relative to healthy donors. Exclusion removed patients who began nivolumab under 1 year after ASCT.

This sample's time point: cycle 4 day 1 (C4D1), after 5 to 7 weeks of nivolumab. All patients experienced relapse after autologous stem cell transplantation, and brentuximab vedotin exposure was variable. The rearrangement uses TRBV5-1 and TRBJ1-3; D not certain. The source was peripheral blood mononuclear cells (PBMCs), collected before the fourth cycle of nivolumab. The TCR originated in a human donor with classical Hodgkin lymphoma. The CDR3 is CASSLTRSEGNTIYF. Written as DNA, the CDR3 is TGCGCCAGCAGCTTAACGAGGAGTGAAGGAAACACCATATATTTT.